The clone carrying this T cell receptor (beta chain) was counted once. As yet, its antigen is unknown. This entry comes from a study of tumor-infiltrating lymphocytes in primary liver carcinoma. Study as a whole: Both sexes were represented among patients, who were 30 to 69 years old. Sequencing of the samples generated roughly 3.65 to 8 million productive TCRbeta reads, with similar yields across tissue types.

Unsorted whole blood supplied the RNA, and germline DNA was extracted too. At sampling, these chronic HBV carriers had received no treatment. Germline V gives CDR1 SGHAT, CDR2 FQNNGV. V lost 1 base and J lost 3, with 16 bases in between. The CDR3 length is 17 residues. Findings of the study overall: The top-250-clone fraction was significantly higher in tumors than in blood (p = 0.039).

From about 0.45 ug total RNA, TCR beta cDNA was generated with a primer in the constant region. Modified slightly, ARM-PCR produced TCR beta libraries over three nested multiplex PCR rounds. The first two PCR rounds used TRBV1-TRBV30 primers with a Cbeta primer, roughly 10 cycles each. Using its own MiXCR run on the multiplex PCR reads, TCRdb lists one record per CDR3 protein. The sample carries about 350,000 distinct CDR3 sequences, 65% recorded once. This chain connects TRBV11-2 to TRBJ2-1, with D perhaps given as TRBD1 or TRBD2 (5 bases each). The TCR originated in a man aged 40-49 years with primary liver carcinoma and hepatitis B virus infection. The sample was peripheral blood. In DNA, the CDR3 is TGTGCCAGCAGCTTAGTTCACGGGACGGATTACTACAATGAGCAGTTCTTC. Protein product: CASSLVHGTDYYNEQFF.